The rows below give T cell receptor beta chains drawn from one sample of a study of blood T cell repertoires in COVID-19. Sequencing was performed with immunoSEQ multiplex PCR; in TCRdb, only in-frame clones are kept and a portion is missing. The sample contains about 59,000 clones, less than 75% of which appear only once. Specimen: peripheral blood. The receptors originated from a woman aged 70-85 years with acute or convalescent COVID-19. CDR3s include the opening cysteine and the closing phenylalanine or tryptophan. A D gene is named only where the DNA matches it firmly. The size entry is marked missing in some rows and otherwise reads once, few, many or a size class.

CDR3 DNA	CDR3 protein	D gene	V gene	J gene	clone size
TGTGCCACCAGCCGACAGGGGACCTATGGCTACACCTTC	CATSRQGTYGYTF	TRBD1	TRBV15	TRBJ1-2	-
TGTGCCTGGAGTGTTGCTGGAGGCAAAAACATTCAGTACTTC	CAWSVAGGKNIQYF	-	TRBV30	TRBJ2-4	-
TGTGCCAGCAGCTCCGGGACTAGCGGGCGCACAGATACGCAGTATTTT	CASSSGTSGRTDTQYF	TRBD2	TRBV7-6	TRBJ2-3	few
TGTGCCAGCAGCTTAGACCCGCGGGCCGGGGTGGGCTACACCTTC	CASSLDPRAGVGYTF	-	TRBV7-6	TRBJ1-2	few
TGTGCTAGTCAGGGGTGGTCTGGAAACACCATATATTTT	CASQGWSGNTIYF	-	TRBV12-5	TRBJ1-3	-
TGTGCCACCAGTGATTCCCTCGGACGGGGGACGGGCCTCTATGGCTACACCTTC	CATSDSLGRGTGLYGYTF	-	TRBV24-1	TRBJ1-2	-
TGTGCCAGCCATGACGGGTTACCATACAATGAGCAGTTCTTC	CASHDGLPYNEQFF	-	TRBV19	TRBJ2-1	-
TGTGCCAGCAGCCACGACCCAACCTCGGGAGAGACCCAGTACTTC	CASSHDPTSGETQYF	-	TRBV2	TRBJ2-5	-
TGTGCCAGCAGCTTACGGGGGGTTCGAGACGGGGAGCTGTTTTTT	CASSLRGVRDGELFF	TRBD2	TRBV7-9	TRBJ2-2	-
TGCAGCGTTGAAGTGGGGGCAGTCAGGGATACGCAGTATTTT	CSVEVGAVRDTQYF	-	TRBV29-1	TRBJ2-3	-
TGTGCCAGCAGCGCCGGGACAGTCGGTCGCGGCTACACCTTC	CASSAGTVGRGYTF	TRBD1	TRBV9	TRBJ1-2	-
TGTGCCAGCAGCTTAGGCGGGGGGGCCGAAGAGACCCAGTACTTC	CASSLGGGAEETQYF	TRBD2	TRBV7-2	TRBJ2-5	few
TGTGCCAGCAGCCAACGTCGAGCGGGGGACACCGGGGAGCTGTTTTTT	CASSQRRAGDTGELFF	TRBD2	TRBV3-1/TRBV3-2	TRBJ2-2	-
TGTGCTAGCAGCCTCAGACAGGCCTTAGGGTCCTACAATGAGCAGTTCTTC	CASSLRQALGSYNEQFF	-	TRBV7-7	TRBJ2-1	-
TGTGCCAGTAGTCGGCCGGAGAACTATGGCTACACCTTC	CASSRPENYGYTF	-	TRBV19	TRBJ1-2	-
TGTGCCAGCAATTCAGGGTTCTATGGCTACACCTTC	CASNSGFYGYTF	-	TRBV25-1	TRBJ1-2	-
TGTGCCAGCAGTGAAGCTGGGACTAGCGGGGGAAATGAGCAGTTCTTC	CASSEAGTSGGNEQFF	TRBD2	TRBV6-4	TRBJ2-1	few
TGTGCCAGCAGCCGGGGGACAGGGACGGGAAATTCACCCCTCCACTTT	CASSRGTGTGNSPLHF	TRBD1	TRBV3-1/TRBV3-2	TRBJ1-6	few
TGTGCCAGCAGCCACAGGGATGGAGAGACCCAGTACTTC	CASSHRDGETQYF	-	TRBV12-3/TRBV12-4	TRBJ2-5	-
TGTGCCAGCAGTTTGTCGCGTGCGGGGGCTGGAAACACCATATATTTT	CASSLSRAGAGNTIYF	-	TRBV6-2/TRBV6-3	TRBJ1-3	-
TGTGCCAGCTCCAGGGGGGCAACCCCTGGAAACACCATATATTTT	CASSRGATPGNTIYF	TRBD1	TRBV19	TRBJ1-3	-
TGTGCCAGCAACCGAGCGGGGGGGCAGCAGTATTTT	CASNRAGGQQYF	TRBD2	TRBV7-9	TRBJ2-3	-
TGTGCCACCAGCGACAGGGGAGAGCAGTTCTTC	CATSDRGEQFF	TRBD1	TRBV24-1	TRBJ2-1	-
TGTGCCAGCAGCCAAGACGGGGGGCAGGGGGAGCAGTTCTTC	CASSQDGGQGEQFF	-	TRBV4-2	TRBJ2-1	-
TGTGCCAGTAGTATTTCAGCGGGGGGGATTTACAATGAGCAGTTCTTC	CASSISAGGIYNEQFF	TRBD2	TRBV19	TRBJ2-1	-
TGTGCTAGTGGTGGGGCCCGTACGACTAATGAAAAACTGTTTTTT	CASGGARTTNEKLFF	-	TRBV12-5	TRBJ1-4	-
TGTGCCAGCGCCTCGACAGGGGGAAACACCATATATTTT	CASASTGGNTIYF	TRBD1	TRBV5-6	TRBJ1-3	few
TGTGCCAGCTCCATGGGACAGGCTGAAGCTTTCTTT	CASSMGQAEAFF	TRBD1	TRBV18	TRBJ1-1	-
TGCGCCAGCAGCTTGGTCGGAGACTCTGGAAACACCATATATTTT	CASSLVGDSGNTIYF	-	TRBV5-1	TRBJ1-3	-